This T cell receptor beta chain was retrieved from a study of regulatory T cells in long-lasting Graves disease. General study findings and limits: Persistent patients had a count of shared public clonotypes (around 2,700) that exceeded that of new patients (approximately 1,000).

Time point denoted: persistent/refractory GD, antithyroid drugs over 5 years with positive TRAb. The TCR library was made from RNA extracted from PBMCs. The source of the patients was an endocrinology department in Xi'an, China. Germline CDR1 is SGHTA and CDR2 is FQGNSA. Trimming removed 1 base from V and 6 bases from J; junction bases left unmatched: 10. The CDR3 is 16 amino acids. Arm-PCR of CDR3 regions and iRepertoire HTBI primers were used to build TCR beta libraries. TCRdb called the multiplex PCR reads again in MiXCR, with one record for every CDR3 protein. The sample has 300,000 to 350,000 distinct CDR3 sequences; about 19% are singletons. This clonotype occurred a few times. Its cognate antigen is unknown.

The chain employs TRBV7-2 and TRBJ2-7; 9 bases match TRBD2. This clonotype was sampled from a female donor with Graves disease. Specimen: peripheral blood mononuclear cells (PBMCs), collected when the disease was refractory, from a patient treated with antithyroid drugs. CDR3 in amino acids: CASSLVVSAGGIEQYF. The DNA for the CDR3 is TGTGCCAGCAGCTTAGTTGTATCAGCGGGGGGTATCGAGCAGTACTTC.